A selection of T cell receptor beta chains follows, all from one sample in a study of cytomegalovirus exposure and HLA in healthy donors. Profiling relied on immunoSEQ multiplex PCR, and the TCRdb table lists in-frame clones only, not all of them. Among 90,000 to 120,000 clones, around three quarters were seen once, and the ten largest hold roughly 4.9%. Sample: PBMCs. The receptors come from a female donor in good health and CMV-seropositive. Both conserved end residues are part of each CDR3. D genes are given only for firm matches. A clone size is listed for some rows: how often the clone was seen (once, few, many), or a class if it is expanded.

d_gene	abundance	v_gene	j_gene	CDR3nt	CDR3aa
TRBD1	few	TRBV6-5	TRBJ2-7	TGTGCCAGCAGGCGACAGGGGGCCCACGAGCAGTACTTC	CASRRQGAHEQYF
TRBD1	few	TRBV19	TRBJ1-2	TGTGCCAGTAGTCCACAGGGGACCGGTAACTATGGCTACACCTTC	CASSPQGTGNYGYTF
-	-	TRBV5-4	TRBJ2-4	TGTGCCAGCAGCTTGGCCGGGGACAAAAACATTCAGTACTTC	CASSLAGDKNIQYF
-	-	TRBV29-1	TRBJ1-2	TGCAGCGCCTTTACTGAGAACTATGGCTACACCTTC	CSAFTENYGYTF
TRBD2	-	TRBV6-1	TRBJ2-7	TGTGCCAGCATAAATATAGCGGGCTCCTACGAGCAGTACTTC	CASINIAGSYEQYF
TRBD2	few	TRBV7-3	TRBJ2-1	TGTGCCAGCAGCTCCGGGACTAACAATGAGCAGTTCTTC	CASSSGTNNEQFF
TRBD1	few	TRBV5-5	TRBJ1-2	TGTGCCAGCAGCGCACAGGGGGTCTATGGCTACACCTTC	CASSAQGVYGYTF
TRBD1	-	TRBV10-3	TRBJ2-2	TGTGCCATCAGGGGCGAGGGACAGAGAGTAAACACCGGGGAGCTGTTTTTT	CAIRGEGQRVNTGELFF
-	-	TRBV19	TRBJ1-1	TGTGCCAGTAGTATCGGAGGGAGCACTGAAGCTTTCTTT	CASSIGGSTEAFF
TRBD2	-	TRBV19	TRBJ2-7	TGTGCCAGTAGCTCGACTAGCGGGATCTACGAGCAGTACTTC	CASSSTSGIYEQYF
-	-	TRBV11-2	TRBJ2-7	TGTGCCAGCAGCTTAGCCACAGGGAACCACGAGCAGTACTTC	CASSLATGNHEQYF
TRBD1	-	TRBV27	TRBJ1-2	TGTGCCAGCAGTTTGACAGGGGCCTATGGCTACACCTTC	CASSLTGAYGYTF
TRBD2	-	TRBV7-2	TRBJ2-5	TGTGCCAGCAGCTTAGTGGCTAGCGGGGGTTGGGAAGAGACCCAGTACTTC	CASSLVASGGWEETQYF
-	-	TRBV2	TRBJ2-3	TGTGCCAGCAGAGGGGACTCAGCAGATACGCAGTATTTT	CASRGDSADTQYF
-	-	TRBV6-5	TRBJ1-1	TGTGCCAGCAGTTACTTCCGCCCAGGGCGGAACACTGAAGCTTTCTTT	CASSYFRPGRNTEAFF
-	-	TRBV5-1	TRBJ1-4	TGCGCCAGCAGGCAGTCGGGGGGTTTGCGGGAAAAACTGTTTTTT	CASRQSGGLREKLFF
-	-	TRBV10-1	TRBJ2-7	TGCGCCAGCAGTAAGGGTAGTAGCGGCAGCTCCTACGAGCAGTACTTC	CASSKGSSGSSYEQYF
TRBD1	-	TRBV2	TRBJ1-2	TGTGCCACCAGCGTCGACAGGGGGAACGATGGCTACACCTTC	CATSVDRGNDGYTF
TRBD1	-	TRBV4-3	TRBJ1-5	TGCGCCAGCAGCCTGGACAGGGGAGGCAATCAGCCCCAGCATTTT	CASSLDRGGNQPQHF
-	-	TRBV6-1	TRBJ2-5	TGTGCCAGCAGTGGAGGGGGAGAGGGTGAGGAGACCCAGTACTTC	CASSGGGEGEETQYF
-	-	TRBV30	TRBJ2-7	TGTGCCTGGAGTCTGGCGGCAGGGGTGGCCTACGAGCAGTACTTC	CAWSLAAGVAYEQYF
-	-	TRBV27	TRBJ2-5	TGTGCCAGCAGTTTAGACAGGTACCAAGAGACCCAGTACTTC	CASSLDRYQETQYF
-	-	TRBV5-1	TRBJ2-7	TGCGCCAGCAGCCCCGGAGTAGCGGAGAACTACGAGCAGTACTTC	CASSPGVAENYEQYF
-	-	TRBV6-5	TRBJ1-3	TGTGCCAGCAGTGAATTTTGGCAGGGAAACACCATATATTTT	CASSEFWQGNTIYF
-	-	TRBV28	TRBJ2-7	TGTGCCAGCAGTTTAACACAGAGCTCCTACGAGCAGTACTTC	CASSLTQSSYEQYF
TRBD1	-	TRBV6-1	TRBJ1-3	TGTGCCAGCCAAGGACAGGGCGGGAGAAACACCATATATTTT	CASQGQGGRNTIYF
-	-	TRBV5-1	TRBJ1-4	TGCGCCAGCAGCGTACAGGGAAATGAAAAACTGTTTTTT	CASSVQGNEKLFF
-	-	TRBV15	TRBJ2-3	TGTGCCACCAGCAGAGATTTGACAGGAAGCACAGATACGCAGTATTTT	CATSRDLTGSTDTQYF
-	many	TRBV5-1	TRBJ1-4	TGCGCCAGCAGCTTAGCCGGGACAACCAGGGAAAAACTGTTTTTT	CASSLAGTTREKLFF
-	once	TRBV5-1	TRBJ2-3	TGCGCCAGCAGCTTGGCCGGGGAGAGGACAGATACGCAGTATTTT	CASSLAGERTDTQYF
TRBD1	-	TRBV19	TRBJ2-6	TGTGCCAGTAGAAGGGTGGGACAGGGGTCTGGGGCCAACGTCCTGACTTTC	CASRRVGQGSGANVLTF
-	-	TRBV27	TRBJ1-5	TGTGCCAGCAGTTTATACGCCGAGTCAAGCAATCAGCCCCAGCATTTT	CASSLYAESSNQPQHF
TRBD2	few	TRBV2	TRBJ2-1	TGTGCCAGAGGGACTAGCGGCAATGAGCAGTTCTTC	CARGTSGNEQFF
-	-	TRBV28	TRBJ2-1	TGTGCCAGCAGTGACGGGTGGACGGGAAACAATGAGCAGTTCTTC	CASSDGWTGNNEQFF